Given below is one TCR beta chain in context. Its antigen is undetermined. Some clones are missing from TCRdb's copy, which holds only in-frame ones; the method was immunoSEQ multiplex PCR. Here the sample spans 65,000 to 80,000 clones, approximately 82% being singletons. This sample was included in a study of OX40 agonist ivuxolimab in advanced cancers. Study background: Partial responses, seen in three patients, involved one hepatocellular carcinoma and two cutaneous melanomas.

Notes on the study in general: A proportion of nonresponders additionally exhibited low normalized T-cell clonal expansion.

The CDR3 totals 20 residues. Germline V gene lookup returns CDR1 MNHEY and CDR2 SMNVEV (reference sequence). V gave up 7 bases and J gave up 4 bases, with 32 bases separating them. Sequenced here: CD4+ or CD8+ T cells sorted from blood, sampled in a trial of the OX40 agonist ivuxolimab. The chain carries TRBV27 and TRBJ2-1; D is possibly TRBD2 (9 bases). The sequence came from an adult with an advanced solid tumor such as melanoma, head and neck, liver or kidney cancer. The CDR3: CASKPRTGHRGAGGYNEQFF. As DNA, the CDR3 is TGTGCCAGCAAACCCCGGACAGGGCATAGGGGAGCGGGAGGATACAATGAGCAGTTCTTC.